The rows below give T cell receptor beta chains drawn from one sample of a study of early T cells in non-severe SARS-CoV-2 infection. TCRdb redid the calling of the 5' RACE reads with MiXCR, one entry per CDR3 protein. The sample includes 75,000 to 80,000 distinct CDR3 sequences, around 17% of them seen just once. The sample was whole blood. These receptors originate from an adult who was a healthcare worker with PCR-confirmed SARS-CoV-2 infection or an uninfected control (not recorded which). CDR3s leave out the opening cysteine and the closing phenylalanine or tryptophan. A D gene is named only where the DNA matches it firmly.

V	D	J	length	CDR3
TRBV15	NA	TRBJ1-2	14	ATSRVYGVSQSGYT
TRBV11-3	TRBD1	TRBJ2-3	13	ASSPGQGAADTQY
TRBV14	NA	TRBJ1-1	11	ASSQDRLTEAF
TRBV5-6	TRBD1	TRBJ2-7	12	ASSFNQGDYEQY
TRBV7-6	TRBD2	TRBJ2-3	14	ASSPRTSGGADTQY
TRBV20-1	TRBD2	TRBJ2-7	11	SARPSGNYEQY
TRBV12-3/TRBV12-4	NA	TRBJ1-6	13	ASSVYRDQNSPLH
TRBV9	TRBD2	TRBJ2-3	15	ASSVAGSGGSTDTQY
TRBV5-5	NA	TRBJ2-3	9	ASSAADTQY
TRBV20-1	NA	TRBJ1-2	12	SARNYPHREGYT
TRBV30	NA	TRBJ2-1	13	AWSVRRGVDNEQF
TRBV6-1	NA	TRBJ1-3	11	ASSYNSGNTIY
TRBV18	TRBD1	TRBJ1-1	13	ASSVRGQGNTEAF
TRBV3-1	NA	TRBJ1-3	15	ASSQGDWRLAGNTIY
TRBV9	TRBD1	TRBJ1-1	13	ASSSSGGARTEAF
TRBV12-3/TRBV12-4	TRBD1	TRBJ1-1	12	ASSSDRVGTEAF
TRBV18	TRBD1	TRBJ2-7	12	ASSSETGLLYQY
TRBV12-3/TRBV12-4	TRBD2	TRBJ2-7	21	ASSSRINTPPLAAGRERGLQY
TRBV30	NA	TRBJ1-1	11	AWDGSFGTEAF
TRBV11-3	TRBD2	TRBJ2-1	12	ASSLVREAGEQF
TRBV5-1	NA	TRBJ2-1	14	ASSLVGANPYNEQF
TRBV5-1	TRBD2	TRBJ2-2	13	ASSLAPGGTGELF
TRBV29-1	NA	TRBJ2-5	11	SVVFVGRETQY
TRBV6-6	NA	TRBJ1-1	12	ASSYLTTNTEAF
TRBV20-1	NA	TRBJ2-3	12	SARGGAVTDTQY
TRBV19	NA	TRBJ2-1	10	ASSKRYNEQF
TRBV11-2	NA	TRBJ1-4	12	ASSPGATNEKLF
TRBV11-2	NA	TRBJ1-3	13	ASSQTGNSGNTIY
TRBV7-9	NA	TRBJ2-7	11	ASADSTLYEQY
TRBV2	TRBD1	TRBJ1-1	13	ASKLETGTATEAF
TRBV20-1	NA	TRBJ2-7	12	SARAPAGGYEQY
TRBV29-1	TRBD2	TRBJ2-1	10	SGGGGSNEQF
TRBV11-2	NA	TRBJ2-5	14	ASSLDPGAPRETQY
TRBV25-1	NA	TRBJ1-2	12	ASSTPGQYWGYT
TRBV7-6	TRBD1	TRBJ2-1	12	ASSHRDSYNEQF
TRBV7-9	NA	TRBJ2-7	13	ASSSPDRGSYEQY
TRBV29-1	NA	TRBJ1-2	12	SAPSWEAGYGYT
TRBV9	NA	TRBJ2-3	11	ASSVDRWDTQY